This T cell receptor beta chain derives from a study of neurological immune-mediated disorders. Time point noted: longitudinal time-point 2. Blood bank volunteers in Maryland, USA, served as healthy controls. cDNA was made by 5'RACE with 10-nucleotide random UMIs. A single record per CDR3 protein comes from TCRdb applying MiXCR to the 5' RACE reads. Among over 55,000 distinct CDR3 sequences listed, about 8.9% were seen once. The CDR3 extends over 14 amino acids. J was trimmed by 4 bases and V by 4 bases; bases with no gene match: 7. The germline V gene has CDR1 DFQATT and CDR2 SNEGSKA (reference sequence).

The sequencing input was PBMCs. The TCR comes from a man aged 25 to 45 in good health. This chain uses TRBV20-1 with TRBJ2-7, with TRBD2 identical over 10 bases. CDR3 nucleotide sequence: TGCAGTGCTACGCCGACTAGCGGGTCTTACGAGCAGTACTTC. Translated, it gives CSATPTSGSYEQYF.